This TCR beta chain was documented in a study of somatic mutations in cytotoxic T cells in rheumatoid arthritis. The study's findings and limits: Adjustment for multiple comparisons was not applied to the slight TRBV07 underrepresentation observed in rheumatoid arthritis patients.

On this clone itself: The antigen is unknown.

V was clipped by 0 bases and J by 5 bases, with 10 bases between them. From germline, CDR1 is MNHEY and CDR2 SVGAGI. The CDR3 covers 15 residues. The data were produced by immunoSEQ multiplex PCR, yet TCRdb's version contains in-frame clones alone and is incomplete. The sample records tens of thousands of clones, roughly four fifths being singletons. The TCR originated in a man in his forties or fifties in good health. Sample: CD8+ T cells sorted from blood. V and J are TRBV6-5 and TRBJ2-2, with D uncertain. The CDR3 DNA sequence: TGTGCCAGCAGTTACTCGGGGATGGGGACCGGGGAGCTGTTTTTT. It is translated as CASSYSGMGTGELFF.